This T cell receptor (beta chain) was identified during a study of blood T cell repertoires in COVID-19. Study-wide background: Sites in the United States, Italy and Spain provided acute and convalescent COVID-19 samples.

Individuals aged about 18 to 100 years were recruited from 24 US areas. The recovered donors of Cohort 3 showed two negative PCRs, clearance, or symptom resolution. Per the authors' pipeline: Amplification of reference gene primers provided the estimated nucleated cell counts. Measured with immunoSEQ multiplex PCR; TCRdb has only the in-frame clones, and not every one. The DNA gave D and trimming, while V, J and clone size come from that table. The sample carries about 220,000 clones, 82% recorded once. This sequence was found in a woman aged 55-75 years who had recovered from COVID-19. Sequences were obtained from PBMCs or T cells enriched from blood (not recorded which).

DNA for the CDR3: TGTGCCAGCAGCTCCTCAGGTGTTAGCGGGAGGGGCAATGAGCAGTTCTTC. This codes for CASSSSGVSGRGNEQFF. This chain links TRBV11-2 with TRBJ2-1; 11 positions agree with TRBD2. Germline CDR1 reads SGHAT; CDR2 reads FQNNGV. The CDR3 length is 17 residues. J gave up 6 bases and V 4 bases, and 11 bases lay outside the gene matches.